The clone carrying this T cell receptor (beta chain) has ten or more counts. The CDR3 loop spans 13 amino acids. The V gene lost 0 bases and the J gene lost 9 bases, with 10 bases spanning the gap. The V gene's germline CDR1 is SGDLS and CDR2 YYNGEE. TCRdb re-called the multiplex PCR reads with MiXCR, one entry per CDR3 protein. The sample lists fewer than 250,000 distinct CDR3 sequences, approximately 31% occurring once. The record originates from a study of breast tumors, draining lymph nodes, adjacent tissues. Samples came from axillary lymph nodes draining the breast cancer. The TCR originated in a female donor with breast cancer. Some clones in this sample may be carry-over from other donors' samples. The rearrangement joins TRBV9 to TRBJ2-1, with no clear D. Source material: axillary lymph node tissue. The chain's CDR3 is CASSVGLVGEQFF. DNA for the CDR3: TGTGCCAGCAGCGTAGGGTTAGTCGGTGAGCAGTTCTTC.